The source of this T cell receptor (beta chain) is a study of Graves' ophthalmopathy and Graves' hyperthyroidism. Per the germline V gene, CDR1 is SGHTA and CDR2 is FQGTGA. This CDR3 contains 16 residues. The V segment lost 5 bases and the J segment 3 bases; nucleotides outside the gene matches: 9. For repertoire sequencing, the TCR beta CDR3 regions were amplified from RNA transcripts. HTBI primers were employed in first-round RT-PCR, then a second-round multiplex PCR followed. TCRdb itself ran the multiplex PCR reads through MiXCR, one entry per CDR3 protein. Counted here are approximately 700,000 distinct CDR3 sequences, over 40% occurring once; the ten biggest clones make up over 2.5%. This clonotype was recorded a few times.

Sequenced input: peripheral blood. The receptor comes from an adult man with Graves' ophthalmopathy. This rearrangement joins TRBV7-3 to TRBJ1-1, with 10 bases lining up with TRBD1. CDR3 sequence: CASSLGTGVSDTEAFF. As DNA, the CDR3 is TGTGCCAGCAGCCTCGGGACAGGGGTTTCCGACACTGAAGCTTTCTTT.